Listed below are T cell receptor beta chains from one sample, sequenced in a study of response to subunit inactivated influenza vaccine. TCRdb re-called the RT-PCR reads through MiXCR, storing one row per CDR3 protein. Found here are about 700,000 distinct CDR3 sequences, about 15% of them singletons; the top ten hold about 7.4%. Sequenced here: PBMCs from blood, sampled around 15 days before vaccination. These receptors all come from a man aged 50-60 years who received an inactivated influenza vaccine. CDR3s include the opening cysteine and the closing phenylalanine or tryptophan. The order of the fields is clone size, V gene, J gene, D gene, CDR3 protein, CDR3 DNA. The D gene is left open where the match is weak. Clone size appears in some rows only: once, few, many, or a class for an expanded clone.

many	TRBV7-9	TRBJ2-1	NA	CASSLANLIHEQFF	TGTGCCAGCAGCTTAGCGAATCTGATACATGAGCAGTTCTTC
NA	TRBV20-1	TRBJ2-5	TRBD2	CSARDIGRGGETQYF	TGCAGTGCTAGAGATATCGGCCGGGGGGGAGAGACCCAGTACTTC
few	TRBV3-1	TRBJ2-5	NA	CASSQVWGKRAQETQYF	TGTGCCAGCAGCCAAGTTTGGGGTAAACGAGCTCAAGAGACCCAGTACTTC
NA	TRBV12-3/TRBV12-4	TRBJ2-1	TRBD2	CASSRDGLAGGGSEQFF	TGTGCCAGCAGTCGCGACGGACTAGCGGGAGGCGGTAGTGAGCAGTTCTTC
few	TRBV19	TRBJ1-1	NA	CASSMTGNTEAFF	TGTGCCAGTAGTATGACGGGTAACACTGAAGCTTTCTTT
few	TRBV6-1	TRBJ2-7	TRBD1	CASSKTGGAGTYEQYF	TGTGCCAGCAGTAAAACAGGGGGCGCGGGTACCTACGAGCAGTACTTC
NA	TRBV30	TRBJ1-1	NA	CAWSRTVSLNTEAFF	TGTGCCTGGAGTAGGACAGTCTCCTTGAACACTGAAGCTTTCTTT
many	TRBV3-1	TRBJ2-1	NA	CASSQDGQYNEQFF	TGTGCCAGCAGCCAAGATGGCCAGTACAATGAGCAGTTCTTC
NA	TRBV20-1	TRBJ1-1	NA	CSANRPPTNTEAFF	TGCAGTGCTAACCGGCCCCCCACGAACACTGAAGCTTTCTTT
NA	TRBV12-3/TRBV12-4	TRBJ2-3	TRBD2	CASSPRLAGRTDTQYF	TGTGCCAGCAGTCCACGACTAGCGGGGCGCACAGATACGCAGTATTTT
NA	TRBV5-1	TRBJ1-2	NA	CASSSGGTTAGGYTF	TGCGCCAGCAGCTCGGGCGGGACCACCGCCGGTGGCTACACCTTC
NA	TRBV6-2/TRBV6-3	TRBJ2-7	TRBD1	CASREGQAYEQYF	TGTGCCAGCAGAGAGGGACAGGCCTACGAGCAGTACTTC
few	TRBV20-1	TRBJ2-5	NA	CSARSGQSRETQYF	TGCAGTGCTAGGAGCGGGCAGTCCCGGGAGACCCAGTACTTC
NA	TRBV7-8	TRBJ2-3	NA	CASSRGLFSTDTQYF	TGTGCCAGCAGCCGAGGACTGTTTAGCACAGATACGCAGTATTTT
many	TRBV20-1	TRBJ2-3	TRBD2	CSAINPAGVTDTQYF	TGCAGTGCCATCAATCCAGCGGGGGTCACAGATACGCAGTATTTT
many	TRBV7-2	TRBJ1-4	NA	CASSLDDRKLFF	TGTGCCAGCAGCTTAGACGACCGGAAACTGTTTTTT
few	TRBV5-1	TRBJ2-1	TRBD1	CASSLASGGNEQFF	TGCGCCAGCAGCTTGGCCTCAGGGGGCAATGAGCAGTTCTTC
few	TRBV11-1	TRBJ2-4	TRBD1	CASSPGTASGNIQYF	TGTGCCAGCAGTCCCGGGACAGCCTCTGGAAACATTCAGTACTTC
many	TRBV5-1	TRBJ2-5	NA	CASSLGRDGWYF	TGCGCCAGCAGCTTAGGCAGGGACGGTTGGTACTTC
few	TRBV7-9	TRBJ2-1	NA	CASSPQADWQFF	TGTGCCAGCAGCCCCCAGGCGGATTGGCAGTTCTTC
NA	TRBV2	TRBJ1-6	TRBD1	CASRDRGAPNSPLHF	TGTGCCAGCAGGGACAGGGGGGCGCCGAATTCACCCCTCCACTTT
few	TRBV12-3/TRBV12-4	TRBJ2-6	TRBD1	CATHPDRFRSGANVLTF	TGTGCCACCCATCCGGACAGGTTCCGCTCTGGGGCCAACGTCCTGACTTTC
many	TRBV12-3/TRBV12-4	TRBJ2-1	NA	CASSLRGSDNEQFF	TGTGCCAGCAGTTTACGGGGGAGCGACAATGAGCAGTTCTTC
NA	TRBV4-1	TRBJ2-1	NA	CASSQASVKFF	TGCGCCAGCAGCCAGGCTAGCGTGAAGTTCTTC
NA	TRBV10-3	TRBJ2-7	NA	CATKTGADSYEQYF	TGTGCCACCAAGACCGGAGCTGACTCCTACGAGCAGTACTTC
NA	TRBV29-1	TRBJ2-7	NA	CSVQEAYEQYF	TGCAGCGTACAGGAAGCCTACGAGCAGTACTTC
many	TRBV3-1	TRBJ2-2	NA	CASSRGTGELFF	TGTGCCAGCAGTCGGGGAACCGGGGAGCTGTTTTTT
NA	TRBV30	TRBJ2-2	NA	CAWSATLSGELFF	TGTGCCTGGAGTGCCACATTATCCGGGGAGCTGTTTTTT
few	TRBV2	TRBJ2-7	NA	CASKEVARYEQYF	TGTGCCAGCAAGGAGGTGGCCAGATACGAGCAGTACTTC
NA	TRBV10-2	TRBJ1-5	NA	CASSVSLYSNQPQHF	TGCGCCAGCAGTGTGTCGTTATATAGCAATCAGCCCCAGCATTTT
NA	TRBV20-1	TRBJ2-3	TRBD2	CSARTPQRGVRDTQYF	TGCAGTGCTAGAACGCCCCAGCGGGGGGTTAGGGATACGCAGTATTTT
few	TRBV4-2	TRBJ2-7	TRBD1	CASSQAPQGATYEQYF	TGTGCCAGCAGCCAAGCCCCACAGGGGGCTACCTACGAGCAGTACTTC
few	TRBV9	TRBJ1-6	TRBD1	CASSVGGTDNSPLHF	TGTGCCAGCAGCGTTGGTGGGACAGATAATTCACCCCTCCACTTT
NA	TRBV11-3	TRBJ2-2	TRBD2	CASSASAGGTGELFF	TGTGCCAGCAGCGCCTCGGCGGGAGGCACCGGGGAGCTGTTTTTT
few	TRBV7-2	TRBJ2-5	TRBD1	CASSLDRELRTQYF	TGTGCCAGCAGCCTAGACAGGGAGTTGAGGACCCAGTACTTC
many	TRBV12-3/TRBV12-4	TRBJ2-7	NA	CASSYRTSYEQYF	TGTGCCAGCAGCTACAGGACATCCTACGAGCAGTACTTC
few	TRBV20-1	TRBJ2-5	TRBD1	CCARVLVGQGTQETQYF	TGCTGCGCTAGAGTTTTGGTAGGACAGGGGACTCAAGAGACCCAGTACTTC
few	TRBV7-8	TRBJ2-5	NA	CASSPKRPGGSILETQYF	TGTGCCAGCAGTCCAAAACGGCCAGGGGGGTCGATTTTGGAGACCCAGTACTTC
NA	TRBV9	TRBJ2-7	TRBD1	CASSSTGGFSSYEQYF	TGTGCCAGCAGCTCGACAGGGGGCTTTAGCTCCTACGAGCAGTACTTC
few	TRBV12-3/TRBV12-4	TRBJ2-5	TRBD1	CASSGPGQGLVEETQYF	TGTGCCAGCAGCGGACCGGGACAGGGTTTGGTGGAAGAGACCCAGTACTTC
few	TRBV19	TRBJ2-2	NA	CASTETGRTGELFF	TGTGCCAGTACCGAGACAGGAAGAACCGGGGAGCTGTTTTTT
NA	TRBV2	TRBJ2-2	TRBD2	CASRALAGGTGELFF	TGTGCCAGCAGGGCACTAGCGGGAGGGACCGGGGAGCTGTTTTTT
many	TRBV5-1	TRBJ2-2	NA	CASSLSGGTGELFF	TGCGCCAGCAGCTTGAGTGGAGGTACCGGGGAGCTGTTTTTT
NA	TRBV28	TRBJ2-1	NA	CASSLSTYTEQFF	TGTGCCAGCAGTTTGTCAACCTACACTGAGCAGTTCTTC
many	TRBV5-1	TRBJ2-1	TRBD2	CASSRGSNEQFF	TGCGCCAGCAGCCGCGGGAGCAATGAGCAGTTCTTC
few	TRBV4-1	TRBJ1-1	NA	CASSRNLSPTAEAFF	TGCGCCAGCAGCCGAAACCTTAGTCCGACCGCTGAAGCTTTCTTT
few	TRBV10-3	TRBJ2-5	NA	CATKDGARETQYF	TGTGCCACCAAGGACGGGGCCAGAGAGACCCAGTACTTC
few	TRBV12-3/TRBV12-4	TRBJ2-5	TRBD1	CASSHRDRSQETQYF	TGTGCCAGCAGTCACAGGGACAGATCGCAAGAGACCCAGTACTTC
few	TRBV7-7	TRBJ2-2	TRBD1	CASSSGQVPEELFF	TGTGCTAGCAGCTCGGGACAGGTTCCAGAGGAGCTGTTTTTT
many	TRBV7-9	TRBJ2-7	NA	CASSLGGRYEQYF	TGTGCCAGCAGCTTAGGGGGTAGATACGAGCAGTACTTC